Sequencing of this T cell receptor (beta chain) was carried out in a study of blood T cell repertoires in COVID-19 (TCRdb year 2020). Study-wide context: Samples from collaborators originated in the United States, Italy and Spain and spanned both the acute and convalescent phases of COVID-19. The dataset comprised deeply sampled blood TCRbeta repertoires from subjects exposed to, actively infected with, or recovered from COVID-19. The prospective study material was composed of cDNA or gDNA derived from T cells, B-cell-depleted T cells, or PBMCs. A de-identified subject ID, COVID-19 status, age in years and sex were almost always included in the sample metadata. Samples were obtained from the ongoing ImmuneRACE study (first 160 participants) and from about 1,300 subjects provided by 6 global collaborators. Where available, HLA class I and class II types were obtained from metadata supplied by the sample provider rather than from assay-based typing. The repertoires were made available in a free public database intended to serve as a resource for research on the immune response to SARS-CoV-2. Broader findings and caveats from the paper: The quantity of clinical and demographic metadata differed by source and by participant and was supplied without curation.

Whole blood was collected in K2EDTA tubes by collaborating institutions according to the institutions' own protocols. For TCRbeta analysis, collaborators shipped samples as frozen whole blood, isolated PBMCs, or DNA extracted from either of those sample types. The immunoSEQ Assay, a bias-controlled multiplex PCR, was used to amplify TCRbeta CDR3 regions from genomic DNA. The authors' pipeline ran thus. Within the assay, amplification of reference gene primers was used to estimate how many nucleated cells each sample contained. To quantify the absolute abundance of each unique TCRbeta CDR3 rearrangement, sequence reads were collapsed and filtered. For each sample, productive Simpson clonality was calculated as the square root of Simpson's diversity index across productive rearrangements. The table was pulled from immuneACCESS by TCRdb, which kept in-frame rearrangements only. Such tables lose some clones; where checked, under half of the loss comes from unresolved V genes, and the rest has no known cause. V, J and clone size derive from that table, while D and trimming were established from the DNA sequence. Recorded for this sample are more than 45,000 clones; 85% to 90% of them occurred a single time. The top ten clones comprise under 5% of the sample.

To note about this clone: Its antigen is still unknown. Base-call qualities are not available, and no considerably larger clone is one nucleotide away.

There are 12 amino acids in the CDR3, from cysteine to phenylalanine inclusive. CDR3 DNA only is kept here, 36 bases in frame from base 1. V is shortened by 5 bases, J by 2 bases, and the region joining them spans 6 bases. The germline V gene supplies CDR1 SGHAT and CDR2 FQNNGV. The chain is made from TRBV11-2 and TRBJ1-2, with the D gene not confidently named. The material sequenced was peripheral blood. The receptor was derived from a man aged 35-49 years with active COVID-19. The nucleotide sequence is TGTGCCAGCAGCGCGAGAAACTATGGCTACACCTTC. Protein translation: CASSARNYGYTF. Beyond the CDR3, the reference TRBV11-2 and TRBJ1-2 genes provide the residues; the full variable domain reads: EAGVAQSPRYKIIEKRQSVAFWCNPISGHATLYWYQQILGQGPKLLIQFQNNGVVDDSQLPKDRFSAERLKGVDSTLKIQPAKLEDSAVYLCASSARNYGYTFGSGTRLTVV.